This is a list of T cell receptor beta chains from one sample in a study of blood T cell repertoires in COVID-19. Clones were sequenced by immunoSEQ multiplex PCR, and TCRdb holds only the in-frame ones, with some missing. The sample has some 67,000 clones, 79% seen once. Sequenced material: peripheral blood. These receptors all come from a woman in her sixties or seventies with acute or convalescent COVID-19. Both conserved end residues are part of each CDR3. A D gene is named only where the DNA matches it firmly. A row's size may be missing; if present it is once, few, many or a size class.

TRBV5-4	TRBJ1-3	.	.	TGTGCCAGCAGCTCGTCGAGCGGGTCGTGGAACACCATATATTTT	CASSSSSGSWNTIYF
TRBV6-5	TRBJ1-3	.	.	TGTGCCAGCACCCAGGGACTGTTTGGAAACACCATATATTTT	CASTQGLFGNTIYF
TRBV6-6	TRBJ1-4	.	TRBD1	TGTGCCAGCAGTCCTAGAGGGGGCCTATCAACTAATGAAAAACTGTTTTTT	CASSPRGGLSTNEKLFF
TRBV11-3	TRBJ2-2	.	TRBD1	TGTGCCAGCAGCTTGGCTCCGGGACAGACGAACACCGGGGAGCTGTTTTTT	CASSLAPGQTNTGELFF
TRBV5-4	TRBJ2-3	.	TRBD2	TGTGCCAGCAGCTCGATAGCGGGGGCGGATACGCAGTATTTT	CASSSIAGADTQYF
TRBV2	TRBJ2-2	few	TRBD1	TGTGCCAGCAGGGGGACAGGGTGGTCCGGGGAGCTGTTTTTT	CASRGTGWSGELFF
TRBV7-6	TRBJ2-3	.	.	TGTGCCAGCAGCTACTATGAGGCAGATACGCAGTATTTT	CASSYYEADTQYF
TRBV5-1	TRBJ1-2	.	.	TGCGCCAGCAGCTTGGGAGGGGGTAGCTATGGCTACACCTTC	CASSLGGGSYGYTF
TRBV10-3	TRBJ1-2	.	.	TGTGCCACCACTGGGGGGTATGGCTACACCTTC	CATTGGYGYTF
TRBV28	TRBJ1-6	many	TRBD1	TGTGCCAGCATACCGGACAGGTCCGATTCACCCCTCCACTTT	CASIPDRSDSPLHF
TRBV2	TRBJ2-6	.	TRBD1	TGTGCCAGCAGCGGACAGGGGGCGGGCGGGGCCAACGTCCTGACTTTC	CASSGQGAGGANVLTF
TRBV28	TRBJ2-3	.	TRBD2	TGTGCCAGCAGTCTCTACTATCGGACTAGCGGGGGCCTCACAGATACGCAGTATTTT	CASSLYYRTSGGLTDTQYF
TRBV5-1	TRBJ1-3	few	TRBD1	TGCGCCAGCAGCTGGGGACAGAGCTCTGGAAACACCATATATTTT	CASSWGQSSGNTIYF
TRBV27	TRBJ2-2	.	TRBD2	TGTGCCAGCAGTCCGACTAGCATAGACGGCGGGGAGCTGTTTTTT	CASSPTSIDGGELFF
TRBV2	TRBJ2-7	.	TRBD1	TGTGCCAGCAGTGATGGCCAGGGGGCCCAGGCGGACGAGCAGTACTTC	CASSDGQGAQADEQYF
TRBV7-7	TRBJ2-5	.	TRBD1	TGTGCTAGCAGTCCCGGACAGGACGGAGAGACCCAGTACTTC	CASSPGQDGETQYF
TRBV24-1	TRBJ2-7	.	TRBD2	TGTGCCACCAGTGATTTGCTCGGACTAGCGGGTTCCCCCTACGAGCAGTACTTC	CATSDLLGLAGSPYEQYF
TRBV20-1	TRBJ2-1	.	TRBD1	TGCAGTGCTAGTCCGGGGACAGGGGTCTTGGAGCAGTTCTTC	CSASPGTGVLEQFF
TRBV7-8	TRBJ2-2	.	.	TGTGCCAGCAGCCCCCCGTACGGCACCGGGGAGCTGTTTTTT	CASSPPYGTGELFF
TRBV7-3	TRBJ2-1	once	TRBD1	TGTGCCAGCAGCTTAAGACAGGGGCGAAACAATGAGCAGTTCTTC	CASSLRQGRNNEQFF
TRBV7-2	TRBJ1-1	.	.	TGTGCCAGCAGCTTGCGTCGGGGAGGGAACACTGAAGCTTTCTTT	CASSLRRGGNTEAFF
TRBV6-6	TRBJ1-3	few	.	TGTGCCAGCAGCATTGACAGGTCTCTCTCTGGAAACACCATATATTTT	CASSIDRSLSGNTIYF
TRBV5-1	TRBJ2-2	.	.	TGCGCCAGCAGCTTACGACAGGCGGCTACCGGGGAGCTGTTTTTT	CASSLRQAATGELFF
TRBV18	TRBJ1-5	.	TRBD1	TGTGCCAGCTCAACCACCGGGACAGGGGGCAATCAGCCCCAGCATTTT	CASSTTGTGGNQPQHF
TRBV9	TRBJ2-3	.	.	TGTGCCAGCAGCGTAGGAGACAGAAAGATAGATACGCAGTATTTT	CASSVGDRKIDTQYF
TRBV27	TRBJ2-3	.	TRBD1	TGTGCCAGCAGTTTTTTCAGACAGGGGGCAAGCACAGATACGCAGTATTTT	CASSFFRQGASTDTQYF